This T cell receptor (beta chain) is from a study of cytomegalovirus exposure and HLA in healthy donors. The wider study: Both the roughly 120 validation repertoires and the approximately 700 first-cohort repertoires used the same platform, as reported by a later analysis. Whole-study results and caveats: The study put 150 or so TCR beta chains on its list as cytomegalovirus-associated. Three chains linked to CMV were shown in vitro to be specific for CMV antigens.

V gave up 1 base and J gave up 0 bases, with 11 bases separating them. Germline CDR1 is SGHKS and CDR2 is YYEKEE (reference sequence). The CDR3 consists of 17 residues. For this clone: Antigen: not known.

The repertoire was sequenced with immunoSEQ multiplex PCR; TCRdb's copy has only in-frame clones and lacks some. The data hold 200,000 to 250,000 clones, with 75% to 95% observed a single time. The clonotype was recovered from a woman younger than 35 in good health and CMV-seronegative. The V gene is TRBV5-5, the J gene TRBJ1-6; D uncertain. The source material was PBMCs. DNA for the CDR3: TGTGCCAGCAGCTTGCCGACGGGAAGCTCCTATAATTCACCCCTCCACTTT. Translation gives CASSLPTGSSYNSPLHF.